These T cell receptor beta chains were read from a single sample in a study of OX40 agonist ivuxolimab in advanced cancers. Data came from immunoSEQ multiplex PCR; TCRdb stores just in-frame clones and leaves some out. The sample shows 50,000 to 75,000 clones, over 75% of them seen only once. The specimen was CD4+ or CD8+ T cells sorted from blood, collected in a trial of the OX40 agonist ivuxolimab. All receptors derive from an adult with an advanced solid tumor such as melanoma, head and neck, liver or kidney cancer. Each CDR3 is given with its conserved first and last residue. D genes are given only for firm matches. Clone size, where shown, is once, few, many, or a class for clones that have expanded.

>NA|NA|TRBV5-1|TRBJ1-3
CASSFDSGRNTIYF
TGCGCCAGCAGCTTTGATTCCGGGAGAAACACCATATATTTT
>once|NA|TRBV19|TRBJ1-2
CASNEDSYGYTF
TGTGCCAGTAATGAGGACAGCTATGGCTACACCTTC
>NA|NA|TRBV29-1|TRBJ1-2
CSVEGGRGYTF
TGCAGCGTTGAAGGGGGGCGAGGCTACACCTTC
>NA|NA|TRBV30|TRBJ2-3
CAWGTNTQYF
TGTGCCTGGGGGACCAATACGCAGTATTTT
>NA|NA|TRBV30|TRBJ2-7
CAWSVKIEQYF
TGTGCCTGGAGTGTTAAAATCGAGCAGTACTTC
>NA|NA|TRBV2|TRBJ1-5
CASRPGQRHQPQHF
TGTGCCAGCAGGCCGGGACAACGCCATCAGCCCCAGCATTTT
>NA|NA|TRBV7-2|TRBJ2-3
CASSLRGSADTQYF
TGTGCCAGCAGCTTAAGAGGGTCCGCAGATACGCAGTATTTT
>NA|NA|TRBV11-3|TRBJ2-7
CASSLAPSYEQYF
TGTGCCAGCAGCTTAGCACCCTCCTACGAGCAGTACTTC
>NA|NA|TRBV7-6|TRBJ1-3
CASSLTAGNTIYF
TGTGCCAGCAGCTTAACAGCCGGAAACACCATATATTTT
>NA|TRBD1|TRBV6-5|TRBJ1-2
CASNIQGYGYTF
TGTGCCAGCAATATACAGGGGTATGGCTACACCTTC
>NA|NA|TRBV7-2|TRBJ1-5
CASSFSRSSNQPQHF
TGTGCCAGCAGTTTCAGCAGGAGTAGCAATCAGCCCCAGCATTTT
>NA|NA|TRBV27|TRBJ1-2
CASSLNGRNYGYTF
TGTGCCAGCAGTTTAAACGGACGGAACTATGGCTACACCTTC
>NA|NA|TRBV30|TRBJ1-2
CAWSVSQGLRGYTF
TGTGCCTGGAGTGTATCCCAGGGCTTGCGGGGCTACACCTTC
>once|NA|TRBV22-1|TRBJ2-1
CPGSASWYTSLYNEQFF
TGTCCTGGGAGCGCAAGTTGGTATACTAGTCTCTACAATGAGCAGTTCTTC
>NA|TRBD1|TRBV7-2|TRBJ2-1
CASSSQGAITNEQFF
TGTGCCAGCAGCTCCCAGGGGGCCATTACCAATGAGCAGTTCTTC
>NA|TRBD2|TRBV18|TRBJ2-1
CASSLARLALNEQFF
TGTGCCAGCTCACTCGCCCGACTAGCGTTGAATGAGCAGTTCTTC
>NA|TRBD1|TRBV13|TRBJ1-1
CASSLGQGRRNTEAFF
TGTGCCAGCAGCCTGGGACAGGGAAGGCGGAACACTGAAGCTTTCTTT
>NA|NA|TRBV5-1|TRBJ2-7
CASSAGPGSYEQYF
TGCGCCAGCAGCGCCGGACCAGGATCCTACGAGCAGTACTTC
>once|NA|TRBV6-6|TRBJ1-2
CASSPGAFYGYTF
TGTGCCAGCAGTCCAGGGGCTTTCTATGGCTACACCTTC
>NA|NA|TRBV7-2|TRBJ2-3
CASSLFVGNTDTQYF
TGTGCCAGCAGCTTATTCGTCGGAAACACAGATACGCAGTATTTT
>NA|TRBD2|TRBV2|TRBJ2-2
CASAGTSGSFTGELFF
TGTGCCAGCGCCGGGACTAGCGGGTCGTTCACCGGGGAGCTGTTTTTT
>NA|NA|TRBV11-2|TRBJ2-7
CASSLGRRGSYEQYF
TGTGCCAGCAGCTTAGGGCGTAGGGGCTCCTACGAGCAGTACTTC
>NA|TRBD1|TRBV19|TRBJ1-5
CASSTLRGQEGGNQPQHF
TGTGCCAGTAGTACCCTGAGGGGACAGGAGGGAGGCAATCAGCCCCAGCATTTT
>NA|NA|TRBV7-7|TRBJ2-5
CASSVDRQETQYF
TGTGCTAGCAGCGTCGACAGACAAGAGACCCAGTACTTC
>NA|NA|TRBV9|TRBJ1-6
CASSVEIGAALHF
TGTGCCAGCAGCGTAGAGATTGGGGCGGCCCTCCACTTT
>NA|NA|TRBV4-3|TRBJ2-5
CASSQEFGAQETQYF
TGCGCCAGCAGCCAAGAGTTCGGGGCGCAAGAGACCCAGTACTTC
>medium-sized|NA|TRBV5-1|TRBJ1-6
CASRRMGPINSPLHF
TGCGCCAGCCGCAGAATGGGGCCCATAAATTCACCCCTCCACTTT